Here is one T cell receptor (beta chain) with its context. The sample originates from a study of blood T cell repertoires in COVID-19. Across the whole study: Material from acute and convalescent COVID-19 was sourced from the United States, Italy and Spain. T cells, B-cell-depleted T cells, or PBMCs provided the cDNA or gDNA that served as material.

This CDR3 spans 12 amino acids. The germline gives CDR1 SGHTA, CDR2 FQGNSA. V lost 7 bases and J lost 7, with 11 bases in between. Per the authors' pipeline: Nucleated cell counts were estimated from reference gene primer amplification. Assay used: immunoSEQ multiplex PCR; TCRdb lists only in-frame clones, some missing. V and J calls and clone size are those listed in that table; D and trimming were worked out from the DNA. Here the sample spans hundreds of thousands of clones, around nine tenths being singletons. The receptor was isolated from a man in his 60s with acute or convalescent COVID-19. The rearrangement links TRBV7-2 to TRBJ1-3; D is undetermined. The sequencing input was peripheral blood. The CDR3 bases are TGTGCCAGCACGACGTCCGGGAACACCATATATTTT. Protein: CASTTSGNTIYF. The complete variable domain, with remaining parts taken from reference TRBV7-2 and TRBJ1-3, reads GAGVSQSPSNKVTEKGKDVELRCDPISGHTALYWYRQSLGQGLEFLIYFQGNSAPDKSGLPSDRFSAERTGGSVSTLTIQRTQQEDSAVYLCASTTSGNTIYFGEGSWLTVV.